These 13 T cell receptor beta chains were sequenced from one sample in a study of CD8+ T cells in alopecia areata. Sequencing used cDNA as its template, made by extracting RNA and reverse transcribing it. TCRdb's table, derived via immunoSEQ multiplex PCR, lists solely in-frame clones and lacks some. The sample carries roughly 97,000 clones, 35% to 45% recorded once. What was sequenced was CD4+ T cells sorted from blood. The receptors originated from a human donor with alopecia areata.

The chain is built from TRBV7-2 and TRBJ1-5, with unresolved D. The CDR3 is 14 residues long. Trimming removed 1 base at V and 5 bases at J, with 9 bases between. Germline assignment: CDR1 SGHTA and CDR2 FQGNSA. The CDR3 coding sequence is TGTGCCAGCAGCTTAGTAGGTGGGCATCAGCCCCAGCATTTT. Its protein is CASSLVGGHQPQHF.

This clone came up a few times. The gene calls are TRBV7-6 and TRBJ2-7; TRBD1 agrees at 9 bases. V dropped 4 bases and J dropped 8; count of bases not matched to a gene: 6. The CDR3 extends over 13 amino acids. CDR1 and CDR2 from the germline V gene are SGHVS and FNYEAQ. Here the CDR3 reads CASSSDDRGKQYF. Here the CDR3 DNA reads TGTGCCAGCAGCTCAGATGACAGGGGGAAGCAGTACTTC.

The chain carries TRBV11-1 and TRBJ2-7; D remains unclear. CDR3 length: 12 residues. Trimming stripped 1 base from V and 6 bases from J, with 7 bases between. The V gene's germline CDR1 is SGHAT and CDR2 FQDESV (reference sequence). The CDR3 here is CASSLGVSEQYF. CDR3 sequence (DNA): TGTGCCAGCAGCTTAGGGGTCTCCGAGCAGTACTTC.

This chain connects TRBV23-1 to TRBJ2-3; TRBD1 aligns across 7 bases. TRBV23-1 is recorded as an ORF, its role being uncertain. The V segment lost 9 bases and the J segment 4 bases; nucleotides outside the gene matches: 19. This CDR3 is 17 amino acids long. CDR3 amino acids: CARPPPEWGQSPDTQYF. The CDR3 DNA reads TGCGCCAGACCCCCACCCGAATGGGGACAGTCCCCAGATACGCAGTATTTT.

J is TRBJ1-2 and V is TRBV23-1; D is possibly TRBD1 (6 bases). TRBV23-1 is placed among ORFs of uncertain function. The CDR3 runs to 15 residues. Trimming left V 6 bases short and J 1 base short, with 15 bases between. CDR3 protein: CASRKDSSLNYGYTF. The CDR3 nucleotides are TGCGCCAGCAGAAAGGACAGTTCACTTAACTATGGCTACACCTTC.

J is TRBJ2-1 and V is TRBV5-1; 7 nucleotides line up with TRBD1. Germline-derived CDR1 and CDR2 are SGHRS and YFSETQ. This CDR3 comprises 16 residues. V trimming: 4 bases; J trimming: 5 bases; junction bases outside the gene matches: 12. CDR3 bases: TGCGCCAGCAGCATAGAGACAGGGTTTTTAAACAATGAGCAGTTCTTC. It is translated as CASSIETGFLNNEQFF.

In this sample, this clone turned up a few times. The chain joins TRBV10-3 to TRBJ2-2; D remains unclear. The CDR3 is made up of 11 amino acids. Germline CDR1 ENHRY, CDR2 SYGVKD. The V end lost 6 bases, the J end lost 3 bases, and 2 bases lay between the germline ends. As DNA, the CDR3 is TGTGCCATCAGATACACCGGGGAGCTGTTTTTT. This sequence encodes CAIRYTGELFF.

This clone was counted a few times. The chain has TRBV5-4 and TRBJ2-7; 9 bases agree with TRBD1. The CDR3 covers 15 residues. Per the germline V gene, CDR1 is SGHNT and CDR2 is YYREEE (reference sequence). V trimming: 2 bases; J trimming: 5 bases; junction bases outside the gene matches: 8. The DNA for the CDR3 is TGTGCCAGCAGCTTCCCACAGGGGGCAGGCAACGAGCAGTACTTC. Residues: CASSFPQGAGNEQYF.

The chain couples TRBV7-9 to TRBJ2-7; D may be TRBD1 (6 bases). The CDR3 runs 13 residues. The V end was cut by 5 bases, the J end by 3 bases, with 11 bases between. Germline V gives CDR1 SEHNR, CDR2 FQNEAQ (reference sequence). The CDR3 sequence: CASSPDRSYEQYF. The CDR3, as DNA: TGTGCCAGCAGCCCGGACAGAAGCTACGAGCAGTACTTC.

A word on this clone: Germline is not matched at one junction end, which may reflect a read error. The rearrangement links TRBV7-7 to TRBJ2-1; D may be TRBD2 (6 bases). Per the germline V gene, CDR1 is SSHAT and CDR2 is FNYEAQ (reference sequence). The CDR3 consists of 15 residues. In DNA, the CDR3 is TGTGCTAGCAGCTTAGGGCTAGCGCGGCGGTATGAGCAGTTCTTC. Translated: CASSLGLARRYEQFF.

The rearrangement uses TRBV5-1 and TRBJ1-4; 7 positions match TRBD1. The CDR3 totals 18 residues. Germline CDR1 SGHRS, CDR2 YFSETQ. V was clipped by 4 bases and J by 1 base; unmatched bases: 13. The CDR3 nucleotides read TGCGCCAGCAGCACCGGACAGGCCCCTTGGGGAACTAATGAAAAACTGTTTTTT. The encoded protein is CASSTGQAPWGTNEKLFF.

The rearrangement joins TRBV18 to TRBJ1-2, with a possible D match to TRBD1 (6 bases). CDR1 KGHSH and CDR2 LQKENI come from the germline V gene. V was trimmed by 2 bases and J by 7 bases, leaving 17 bases between them. This CDR3 is built from 15 residues. CDR3 region: CASSPVEGVPSGYTF. The DNA of the CDR3 is TGTGCCAGCTCACCAGTGGAGGGGGTCCCTTCTGGCTACACCTTC.

This sequence joins TRBV30 and TRBJ2-1; D remains unclear. Looked up from germline, CDR1 is GTSNPN and CDR2 is SVGIG (reference sequence). CDR3 length: 12 residues. Trimming removed 5 bases from V and 7 bases from J, with 12 bases in between. CDR3 sequence: CAWEPDLNEQFF. The CDR3 coding sequence is TGTGCCTGGGAACCCGACTTGAATGAGCAGTTCTTC.